These 29 T cell receptor beta chains came from one sample sequenced in a study of identical twins. TCRdb analysed the 5' RACE reads with MiXCR anew, one entry per CDR3 protein. Of hundreds of thousands of distinct CDR3 sequences in the sample, around 8.3% are singletons; the top ten hold approximately 0.94%. These sequences were also reported in another study, on yellow fever vaccine responses in identical twins.

The source material was PBMCs. The receptors come from a woman aged 18 to 35 in good health.

In this sample, this clonotype turned up a few times. V usage is TRBV6-1 and J usage is TRBJ2-3, with a possible D match to TRBD2 (6 bases). V was trimmed by 4 bases and J by 4 bases, leaving 15 bases between them. CDR3 length: 15 residues. In germline, CDR1 is MNHNS, CDR2 SASEGT. CDR3 sequence reads: CASSGRVGGSDTQYF. The CDR3 DNA follows: TGTGCCAGCAGTGGGAGGGTAGGAGGCTCAGATACGCAGTATTTT.

To note about this clonotype: This clone may be a read error of a much larger clone one base away. J is TRBJ2-2 and V is TRBV27; possibly TRBD1 or TRBD2 for D (5 bases each). The CDR3 consists of 14 residues. Germline loops: CDR1 MNHEY, CDR2 SMNVEV (reference sequence). The CDR3 region is CASSLSMVLGELYF. The CDR3 nucleotides read TGTGCCAGCAGTTTATCCATGGTATTGGGGGAGCTGTATTTT.

The genes are TRBV7-9 and TRBJ2-6, with 7 nucleotides matching TRBD1. The germline V gene has CDR1 SEHNR and CDR2 FQNEAQ (reference sequence). This CDR3 contains 17 residues. The V and J ends lost 3 bases and 2 bases, in that order; junction bases with no gene match: 7. Written as DNA, the CDR3 is TGTGCCAGCAGCTTGAGCAGGGGGTCTCCTGGGGCCAACGTCCTGACTTTC. It codes for CASSLSRGSPGANVLTF.

This sequence joins TRBV30 and TRBJ2-3; D remains ambiguous. The CDR3 covers 11 residues. V shed 3 bases and J shed 5 bases, with 6 bases lying between them. CDR1 GTSNPN and CDR2 SVGIG come from the germline V gene (reference sequence). The CDR3 DNA reads as TGTGCCTGGAGCGGTGGAGATACGCAGTATTTT. Translation gives CAWSGGDTQYF.

V and J are TRBV7-8 and TRBJ2-7; 9 nucleotides line up with TRBD2. The germline V gene has CDR1 SGHVS and CDR2 FQNEAQ. This CDR3 is built from 17 residues. Trimming removed 5 bases from V and 6 bases from J; junction bases left unmatched: 17. As DNA, the CDR3 is TGTGCCAGCAGCCCCCAGCGGGTTGCGGGGGGGGGTGCCGAGCAGTACTTC. This codes for CASSPQRVAGGGAEQYF. Full variable domain (outside the CDR3, taken from reference TRBV7-8 and TRBJ2-7): GAGVSQSPRYKVAKRGQDVALRCDPISGHVSLFWYQQALGQGPEFLTYFQNEAQLDKSGLPSDRFFAERPEGSVSTLKIQRTQQEDSAVYLCASSPQRVAGGGAEQYFGPGTRLTVT.

The chain uses TRBV5-6 and TRBJ2-7, with no clear D. V shed 0 bases and J shed 1 base, with 8 bases lying between them. The CDR3 contains 14 residues. From germline, CDR1 is SGHDT and CDR2 YYEEEE. CDR3 DNA: TGTGCCAGCAGCTTGGCGACGGAGTCCTACGAGCAGTACTTC. Protein: CASSLATESYEQYF.

The DNA of the CDR3 is TGCAGCGTACCAGGACTAGCTGGGACCGGGGAGCTGTTTTTT. Protein sequence: CSVPGLAGTGELFF. The chain employs TRBV29-1 and TRBJ2-2; 8 nucleotides align to TRBD2. Germline assignment: CDR1 SQVTM and CDR2 ANQGSEA. With V trimmed by 6 bases and J by 5 bases, 8 bases remained unmatched. This CDR3 comprises 14 residues.

This clonotype was recorded at least ten times. The J gene is TRBJ1-1, the V gene TRBV12-3 or TRBV12-4, with a tentative D call TRBD1 (5 bases). This CDR3 is 13 amino acids long. The V gene lost 6 bases and the J gene lost 0 bases, with 8 bases spanning the gap. The CDR3 region has the DNA TGTGCCAGCAGAAGACAGTTGAACACTGAAGCTTTCTTT. It specifies CASRRQLNTEAFF.

The chain uses TRBV10-3 and TRBJ1-2; D is undetermined. The V end lost 0 bases, the J end lost 4 bases, and 6 bases lay between the germline ends. Per germline, CDR1 ENHRY and CDR2 SYGVKD. CDR3 size: 13 residues. The CDR3 loop is CAISESNLYGYTF. The CDR3 DNA follows: TGTGCCATCAGTGAGTCCAACCTCTATGGCTACACCTTC.

The rearrangement uses TRBV24-1 and TRBJ2-6, with 7 bases fitting TRBD1. Unmatched junction bases numbered 8, after V lost 4 bases and J lost 0 bases. The germline V gene encodes CDR1 KGHDR and CDR2 SFDVKD. CDR3 length: 18 amino acids. The CDR3 bases are TGTGCCACCAGTGACCCTGGACAGGTCGGCTCTGGGGCCAACGTCCTGACTTTC. It yields the protein CATSDPGQVGSGANVLTF.

This clonotype occurred many times. CDR3 nucleotide sequence: TGCAGTGCAGCGGGACTCCACACCGGGGAGCTGTTTTTT. This encodes CSAAGLHTGELFF. V and J are TRBV20-1 and TRBJ2-2, with 7 bases that match TRBD2. Germline-derived CDR1 and CDR2 are DFQATT and SNEGSKA (reference sequence). This CDR3 spans 13 amino acids. Trimming took 6 bases from V and 3 from J; bases not matched to a gene: 4.

In this sample, this clonotype is medium-sized. This chain connects TRBV11-2 to TRBJ1-1; tentatively, D is TRBD1 (5 bases). Trimming removed 5 bases at V and 3 bases at J, with 13 bases between. The CDR3 has 14 amino acids. From germline, CDR1 is SGHAT and CDR2 FQNNGV. CDR3 sequence (DNA): TGTGCCAGCAGCCTCCAGGGTGAACACACTGAAGCTTTCTTT. Residues: CASSLQGEHTEAFF.

There are a few counts of this clonotype. The chain joins TRBV9 to TRBJ1-2; D gene ambiguous. There are 13 residues in the CDR3. Trimming left V 0 bases short and J 5 bases short, with 8 bases between. Per the germline V gene, CDR1 is SGDLS and CDR2 is YYNGEE. CDR3 sequence: CASSVGQFYGYTF. The CDR3 coding sequence is TGTGCCAGCAGCGTAGGGCAGTTTTATGGCTACACCTTC.

The chain combines TRBV5-6 with TRBJ2-7; 10 nucleotides line up with TRBD1. Germline values: CDR1 SGHDT, CDR2 YYEEEE. V was clipped by 9 bases and J by 7 bases; unmatched bases: 13. The length of the CDR3 is 14 residues. DNA for the CDR3: TGTGCCATGAGCCCAGGGACAGGGGCAGAGGAGCAGTACTTC. Encoded protein: CAMSPGTGAEEQYF.

A few counts support this clonotype. The genes are TRBV7-9 and TRBJ1-1, with a weak D call TRBD1 (5 bases). Between the trimmed V and J ends, which lost 3 bases and 4 bases, there was a span of 12 bases. The CDR3 spans 14 residues. Germline V gives CDR1 SEHNR, CDR2 FQNEAQ (reference sequence). The CDR3 nucleotides are TGTGCCAGCAGCTTCGGACAAGGCCGCACTGAAGCTTTCTTT. This translates into CASSFGQGRTEAFF.

There are a few counts of this clonotype. The DNA for the CDR3 is TGTGCCAGCAGTACTATGACGGGGGAGGACTCCATCACAGATACGCAGTATTTT. This sequence encodes CASSTMTGEDSITDTQYF. The genes are TRBV28 and TRBJ2-3; D perhaps matches TRBD2 (6 bases). CDR3 size: 18 residues. CDR1 and CDR2 (germline): MDHEN, SYDVKM. Between the trimmed V and J ends, which lost 5 bases and 2 bases, there was a span of 23 bases.

This chain links TRBV4-3 with TRBJ2-1, with TRBD2 matching 11 bases. Germline lookup yields CDR1 LGHNA and CDR2 YSLEER. Trimming took 4 bases from V and 0 from J; bases not matched to a gene: 11. The CDR3 runs to 19 residues. The CDR3 is CASSLALAGAVSSYNEQFF. CDR3 coding DNA: TGCGCCAGCAGCCTAGCACTAGCGGGAGCGGTTAGCTCCTACAATGAGCAGTTCTTC.

V gene TRBV12-3 or TRBV12-4 combines with J gene TRBJ2-1; 11 nucleotides agree with TRBD2. V lost 6 bases and J lost 1; bases outside the gene matches: 5. The CDR3 has 16 residues. The CDR3: CASRISGGASYNEQFF. CDR3 sequence (DNA): TGTGCCAGCAGGATTAGCGGGGGGGCATCCTACAATGAGCAGTTCTTC.

This clonotype has a handful of counts. This sequence joins TRBV15 and TRBJ2-3, with D perhaps matching TRBD2 (5 bases). This CDR3 is built from 18 residues. The ends were cut back, 3 bases at V and 2 bases at J, with 21 bases in the middle. Germline CDR1 and CDR2: LNHNV and YYDKDF (reference sequence). In nucleotides, the CDR3 is TGTGCCACCAGCAGGCAACTTCGGGGAAAGATTCACACAGATACGCAGTATTTT. Its protein product is CATSRQLRGKIHTDTQYF.

This clonotype showed up just a few times. This rearrangement joins TRBV7-8 to TRBJ2-1, with 9 nucleotides matching TRBD2. Germline CDR1 reads SGHVS; CDR2 reads FQNEAQ. V dropped 4 bases and J dropped 6; count of bases not matched to a gene: 7. The CDR3 loop spans 15 amino acids. The CDR3 DNA sequence: TGTGCCAGCAGCTCCGGGACTAGCAGTTCCAATGAGCAGTTCTTC. As protein: CASSSGTSSSNEQFF.

CDR3 DNA sequence: TGTGCCAGCTCGAAGGGACAGGGCTACTACGAGCAGTACTTC. Its protein product is CASSKGQGYYEQYF. The chain joins TRBV7-2 to TRBJ2-7; the match to TRBD1 covers 9 bases. The germline gives CDR1 SGHTA, CDR2 FQGNSA. Trimming cost V 8 bases and J 3 bases; bases outside gene matches: 8. This CDR3 has 14 residues.

V and J are TRBV7-2 and TRBJ1-2; D is uncertain. Trimming took off 2 bases at V and 3 bases at J, with 13 bases between the two ends. The CDR3 is 15 amino acids. From germline, CDR1 is SGHTA and CDR2 FQGNSA. CDR3 nucleotides: TGTGCCAGCAGCTTAAATTTCGGGCGGGACTATGGCTACACCTTC. Protein product: CASSLNFGRDYGYTF.

This clonotype was observed many times. This chain uses TRBV29-1 with TRBJ1-1, with 7 nucleotides matching TRBD1. Germline CDR1 reads SQVTM; CDR2 reads ANQGSEA. The CDR3 contains 12 residues. Here the CDR3 reads CGGQGGNTEAFF. CDR3 sequence (DNA): TGCGGGGGCCAGGGGGGAAACACTGAAGCTTTCTTT.

Note on this clonotype: An end of the junction differs from the germline gene, which may be a read error. The gene calls are TRBV20-1 and TRBJ2-3; 10 bases agree with TRBD2. The CDR3 sequence is 18 residues long. CDR1 is DFQATT, CDR2 SNEGSKA, per germline (reference sequence). In DNA form, the CDR3 reads TGCTGTGCTGTGAGGGCGGCTAGCGGGAGTTTCGGTGCAGATACGCAGTATTTT. Residues: CCAVRAASGSFGADTQYF.

V gene TRBV11-2 combines with J gene TRBJ2-5, with D possibly TRBD1 on 5 matching bases. CDR3 size: 15 residues. Germline-derived CDR1 and CDR2 are SGHAT and FQNNGV. Trimming removed 5 bases from V and 7 bases from J, with 20 bases in between. The CDR3 DNA is TGTGCCAGCAGCCTAAACAACCAAGGGGTAGCGACCCAGTACTTC. Translated, it gives CASSLNNQGVATQYF.

This clonotype has a handful of counts. The chain couples TRBV7-2 to TRBJ2-1, with TRBD2 identical over 12 bases. The CDR3 is 16 amino acids. The germline gives CDR1 SGHTA, CDR2 FQGNSA. The junction had 8 bases not matched to a gene; V was cut back by 5 bases and J by 6 bases. CDR3 in amino acids: CASSLKLAGGTNEQFF. CDR3 coding DNA: TGTGCCAGCAGCCTGAAACTAGCGGGGGGTACCAATGAGCAGTTCTTC.

The CDR3 region is CATSEGGQGWTGPLHF. CDR3 DNA sequence: TGTGCCACCAGTGAGGGGGGACAGGGCTGGACCGGGCCCCTCCACTTT. The V call is TRBV24-1, the J call TRBJ1-6; 9 nucleotides match TRBD1. In germline, CDR1 is KGHDR, CDR2 SFDVKD. V was clipped by 4 bases and J by 13 bases; unmatched bases: 13. The CDR3 runs 16 residues.

The rearrangement joins TRBV28 to TRBJ2-5; no clear D. Trimming left V 6 bases short and J 2 bases short, with 28 bases between. This CDR3 is 19 amino acids long. CDR1 is MDHEN, CDR2 SYDVKM, per germline. The CDR3 DNA reads as TGTGCCAGCAGCCCCCTCAGTGGGTCACGGCAAGGCATACAAGAGACCCAGTACTTC. This sequence encodes CASSPLSGSRQGIQETQYF.

The J gene is TRBJ2-3, the V gene TRBV10-3; D may match TRBD1 or TRBD2 (5 bases each). This CDR3 has 14 residues. Germline values: CDR1 ENHRY, CDR2 SYGVKD. V lost 2 bases and J lost 3, with 9 bases in between. The CDR3 DNA sequence: TGTGCCATCAGTGAGACGAGGGGAACAGATACGCAGTATTTT. Its translation is CAISETRGTDTQYF.